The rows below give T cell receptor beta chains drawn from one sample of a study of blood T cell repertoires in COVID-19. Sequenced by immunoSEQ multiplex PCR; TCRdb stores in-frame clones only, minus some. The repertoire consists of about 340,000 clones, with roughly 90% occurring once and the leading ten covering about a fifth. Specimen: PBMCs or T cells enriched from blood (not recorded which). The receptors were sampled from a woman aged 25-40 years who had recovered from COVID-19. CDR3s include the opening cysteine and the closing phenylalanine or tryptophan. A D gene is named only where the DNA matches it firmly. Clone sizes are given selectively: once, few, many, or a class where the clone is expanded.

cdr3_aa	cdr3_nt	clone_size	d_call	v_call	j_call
CASSVPEGAGTGELFF	TGTGCCAGCAGCGTACCGGAGGGAGCCGGCACCGGGGAGCTGTTTTTT	.	.	TRBV9	TRBJ2-2
CASGQGGNTIYF	TGTGCCTCCGGACAGGGGGGAAACACCATATATTTT	once	TRBD1	TRBV30	TRBJ1-3
CASSQEGAANEKLFF	TGTGCCAGCAGCCAAGAAGGGGCAGCTAATGAAAAACTGTTTTTT	.	.	TRBV3-1/TRBV3-2	TRBJ1-4
CASSLGGTSDTEAFF	TGTGCCAGCAGCTTAGGGGGGACTTCGGACACTGAAGCTTTCTTT	.	.	TRBV7-2	TRBJ1-1
CASRPQGGETQYF	TGTGCCAGCAGACCACAGGGGGGAGAGACCCAGTACTTC	.	TRBD1	TRBV16	TRBJ2-5
CATTGGSNEQFF	TGTGCCACCACTGGGGGCAGCAATGAGCAGTTCTTC	.	.	TRBV28	TRBJ2-1
CASSLVLAGGVDEQFF	TGTGCCAGCAGCTTAGTTCTAGCGGGGGGAGTCGATGAGCAGTTCTTC	.	TRBD2	TRBV11-2	TRBJ2-1
CASSEQLAVTDTQYF	TGTGCCAGCAGTGAACAACTAGCGGTCACAGATACGCAGTATTTT	.	TRBD2	TRBV2	TRBJ2-3
CASSLASVGAGNTIYF	TGTGCCAGCAGCTTAGCGTCCGTTGGGGCCGGAAACACCATATATTTT	.	.	TRBV7-2	TRBJ1-3
CASSQETGGYEQYF	TGCGCCAGCAGCCAGGAGACAGGGGGCTACGAGCAGTACTTC	.	TRBD1	TRBV4-3	TRBJ2-7
CASSLATTYEQYF	TGTGCCAGCAGCCTCGCTACTACCTACGAGCAGTACTTC	.	.	TRBV11-1	TRBJ2-7
CASSLGGSPQETQYF	TGTGCTAGCAGCCTCGGGGGGTCCCCTCAAGAGACCCAGTACTTC	.	TRBD2	TRBV7-7	TRBJ2-5
CASTPSGAADTEAFF	TGTGCCAGCACCCCTAGCGGGGCAGCTGACACTGAAGCTTTCTTT	.	.	TRBV5-8	TRBJ1-1
CASSLGGQPYGYTF	TGCGCCAGCAGCTTGGGGGGACAACCCTATGGCTACACCTTC	.	.	TRBV5-1	TRBJ1-2
CASSRIPGTDNYGYTF	TGCGCCAGCAGCCGAATACCCGGGACAGATAACTATGGCTACACCTTC	.	TRBD1	TRBV5-1	TRBJ1-2
CASSLVGRANYGYTF	TGTGCCAGCAGCTTGGTAGGCAGGGCTAACTATGGCTACACCTTC	few	.	TRBV5-4	TRBJ1-2
CASSATLDRGQETQYF	TGTGCCAGCAGCGCTACCCTGGACAGGGGGCAAGAGACCCAGTACTTC	.	TRBD1	TRBV9	TRBJ2-5
CASSFGAREAFF	TGTGCCAGCAGTTTTGGGGCACGGGAGGCTTTCTTT	.	.	TRBV28	TRBJ1-1
CASSYGTGTEQYF	TGTGCCAGCAGTTATGGGACAGGGACCGAGCAGTACTTC	.	TRBD1	TRBV6-2/TRBV6-3	TRBJ2-7
CASSVGSETGYTF	TGTGCCAGCAGCGTAGGGTCCGAGACAGGCTACACCTTC	.	.	TRBV9	TRBJ1-2